Following are 7 T cell receptor beta chains from one sample sequenced in a study of vaccination effects on CD4 cells after COVID-19. Using immunoSEQ multiplex PCR, the repertoire was profiled, and TCRdb retains in-frame clones only, with some absent. This table has around 45,000 clones, about 78% appearing once. Following culture for around 10 days, CD4+ T cells were isolated. These receptors have no identified antigens. Sequencing used CD4+ T cells from PBMCs cultured without peptide, obtained before COVID-19 vaccination. The receptors stem from a human donor who had a prior SARS-CoV-2 infection.

The rearrangement joins TRBV5-5 to TRBJ1-6, with TRBD1 matching over 9 bases. Losses at the gene ends were 2 bases for V and 10 bases for J; bases not matched to a gene: 7. Germline V lookup: CDR1 SGHKS, CDR2 YYEKEE (reference sequence). This CDR3 region has 15 residues. The CDR3 nucleotides read TGTGCCAGCAGCTTCGAGGGACAGGGAGCCTCACCCCTCCACTTT. It specifies CASSFEGQGASPLHF. The full variable domain, in which reference TRBV5-5 and TRBJ1-6 provide the parts outside the CDR3, is DAGVTQSPTHLIKTRGQQVTLRCSPISGHKSVSWYQQVLGQGPQFIFQYYEKEERGRGNFPDRFSARQFPNYSSELNVNALLLGDSALYLCASSFEGQGASPLHFGNGTRLTVT.

The chain carries TRBV3-1 (or the pseudogene TRBV3-2) and TRBJ2-5, with 7 bases matching TRBD2. Germline-derived CDR1 and CDR2 are LGHDT and YNNKEL (reference sequence). The CDR3 totals 16 residues. V was clipped by 4 bases and J by 4 bases; unmatched bases: 12. CDR3 residues: CASSPRTATSPETQYF. The CDR3 DNA is TGTGCCAGCAGCCCGAGAACTGCGACTAGCCCAGAGACCCAGTACTTC.

In its sample, this clone was seen a few times. The chain links TRBV6-5 to TRBJ1-1; D call uncertain. Between the trimmed V and J ends, which lost 2 bases and 10 bases, there was a span of 8 bases. CDR1 MNHEY and CDR2 SVGAGI come from the germline V gene. CDR3 length: 11 residues. The CDR3 loop reads CASSYPPTAFF. As DNA, the CDR3 is TGTGCCAGCAGTTACCCCCCGACAGCTTTCTTT.

This chain uses TRBV30 with TRBJ1-6; D gene ambiguous. V was trimmed by 5 bases and J by 9 bases, leaving 8 bases between them. Germline-derived CDR1 and CDR2 are GTSNPN and SVGIG (reference sequence). CDR3 length: 11 amino acids. The CDR3 reads CAWGEGSPLHF. CDR3 DNA sequence: TGTGCCTGGGGGGAGGGTTCACCCCTCCACTTT.

The chain employs TRBV9 and TRBJ2-5, with no clear D. Between the trimmed V and J ends, which lost 1 base and 5 bases, there was a span of 9 bases. The CDR3 sequence is 13 residues long. Germline loops: CDR1 SGDLS, CDR2 YYNGEE. CDR3 sequence reads: CASSVSGFETQYF. The CDR3 region has the DNA TGTGCCAGCAGCGTAAGTGGGTTCGAGACCCAGTACTTC.

The chain is built from TRBV14 and TRBJ1-1; no clear D gene. CDR1 SGHDN and CDR2 FVKESK come from the germline V gene. Trimming pared 4 bases from V and 5 bases from J, leaving 11 bases between. The CDR3 extends over 13 amino acids. The chain's CDR3 is CASSLVHGTEAFF. CDR3 coding DNA: TGTGCCAGCAGCCTTGTCCACGGGACTGAAGCTTTCTTT.

This clone was seen more than once but under ten times. The J gene is TRBJ1-6, the V gene TRBV2, with D possibly TRBD1 on 6 matching bases. CDR3 length: 14 residues. Germline CDR1 and CDR2: SNHLY and FYNNEI. Trimming took off 5 bases at V and 10 bases at J, with 15 bases between the two ends. As DNA, the CDR3 is TGTGCCAGCAGTTTACAGGGTATGGGGTCACCCCTCCACTTT. Amino acids: CASSLQGMGSPLHF. Full variable domain (outside the CDR3, taken from reference TRBV2 and TRBJ1-6): EPEVTQTPSHQVTQMGQEVILRCVPISNHLYFYWYRQILGQKVEFLVSFYNNEISEKSEIFDDQFSVERPDGSNFTLKIRSTKLEDSAMYFCASSLQGMGSPLHFGNGTRLTVT.